This is a list of T cell receptor beta chains from one sample in a study of B cell selection in AIRE deficiency. The data were produced by immunoSEQ multiplex PCR, yet TCRdb's version contains in-frame clones alone and is incomplete. The sample has roughly 26,000 clones; 92% are singletons. Sequenced sample: CD4+CD25+ Tregs sorted from PBMCs. All receptors come from a human donor in good health. Both conserved end residues are part of each CDR3. The order of the fields is V gene, J gene, D gene, clone size, CDR3 protein, CDR3 DNA. The D gene is left open where the match is weak. Not all rows give a size; the values are once, few, many and, for expanded clones, a class.

>TRBV9|TRBJ2-3|-|-
CASSVMASTDTQYF
TGTGCCAGCAGCGTAATGGCTAGCACAGATACGCAGTATTTT
>TRBV7-2|TRBJ1-2|-|-
CASSLDLPVGYTF
TGTGCCAGCAGCTTAGATTTGCCGGTCGGCTACACCTTC
>TRBV6-5|TRBJ1-6|-|-
CASSYDPASGSPLHF
TGTGCCAGCAGTTACGACCCGGCATCGGGGTCACCCCTCCACTTT
>TRBV5-1|TRBJ2-3|TRBD2|-
CASSGGVLWGGPTDTQYF
TGCGCCAGCAGCGGGGGAGTCCTGTGGGGGGGACCCACAGATACGCAGTATTTT
>TRBV19|TRBJ1-4|-|-
CASSILGGEDPTNEKLFF
TGTGCCAGTAGTATATTGGGGGGGGAGGATCCAACTAATGAAAAACTGTTTTTT
>TRBV5-6|TRBJ2-2|TRBD2|-
CASSFGLAGITGELFF
TGTGCCAGCAGCTTCGGACTAGCGGGGATCACCGGGGAGCTGTTTTTT
>TRBV7-9|TRBJ2-5|-|-
CASSLRGLQETQYF
TGTGCCAGCAGCCTCCGGGGCCTTCAAGAGACCCAGTACTTC
>TRBV2|TRBJ1-2|-|-
CASSFGQANYGYTF
TGTGCCAGCAGCTTTGGGCAGGCGAACTATGGCTACACCTTC
>TRBV7-9|TRBJ1-2|-|few
CASSLFLGTSLANYGYTF
TGTGCCAGCAGCTTATTTTTAGGCACGTCGTTAGCTAACTATGGCTACACCTTC
>TRBV5-1|TRBJ1-1|-|-
CASSSRDGTEAFF
TGCGCCAGCAGCTCCAGGGATGGCACTGAAGCTTTCTTT
>TRBV4-3|TRBJ2-1|TRBD2|-
CASSQDLGLAGRNEQFF
TGCGCCAGCAGCCAAGACTTAGGACTAGCGGGACGAAATGAGCAGTTCTTC
>TRBV14|TRBJ1-4|-|-
CASSHSTTNEKLFF
TGTGCCAGCAGCCACAGCACAACTAATGAAAAACTGTTTTTT
>TRBV29-1|TRBJ2-7|-|-
CSVFTYEQYF
TGCAGCGTTTTTACCTACGAGCAGTACTTC
>TRBV11-2|TRBJ1-6|-|-
CASSPGPIPGNSPLHF
TGTGCCAGCAGCCCGGGGCCAATTCCGGGGAATTCACCCCTCCACTTT
>TRBV7-9|TRBJ1-1|-|-
CASSLEDWFMNTEAFF
TGTGCCAGCAGCTTAGAAGATTGGTTCATGAACACTGAAGCTTTCTTT
>TRBV6-5|TRBJ2-7|-|few
CASSGPGGTDEQYF
TGTGCCAGCAGTGGCCCGGGGGGCACGGACGAGCAGTACTTC
>TRBV5-1|TRBJ2-1|TRBD2|-
CASRKGGGDNEQFF
TGCGCCAGCCGAAAGGGCGGGGGGGACAATGAGCAGTTCTTC
>TRBV10-3|TRBJ2-7|TRBD2|-
CAIRGLVSYEQYF
TGTGCCATCAGGGGACTAGTCTCCTACGAGCAGTACTTC
>TRBV6-1|TRBJ1-1|-|-
CASSEVGNTEAFF
TGTGCCAGCAGTGAAGTGGGAAACACTGAAGCTTTCTTT
>TRBV2|TRBJ2-1|-|-
CASSGQVKQFF
TGTGCCAGCAGTGGGCAGGTGAAGCAGTTCTTC
>TRBV28|TRBJ1-5|TRBD1|-
CASTLTGSGNQPQHF
TGTGCCAGCACCTTGACAGGGTCGGGCAATCAGCCCCAGCATTTT
>TRBV25-1|TRBJ1-1|-|-
CASKPGHNVNTEAFF
TGTGCCAGCAAACCGGGACATAACGTGAACACTGAAGCTTTCTTT
>TRBV29-1|TRBJ1-1|-|-
CSVEWSGMNTEAFF
TGCAGCGTTGAATGGTCAGGGATGAACACTGAAGCTTTCTTT
>TRBV10-3|TRBJ1-6|-|once
CAISESDQGSYSPLHF
TGTGCCATCAGTGAGTCAGATCAGGGTTCTTATTCACCCCTCCACTTT
>TRBV7-2|TRBJ1-2|TRBD1|-
CASSLDRGGYTF
TGTGCCAGCAGCTTAGACAGGGGAGGCTACACCTTC
>TRBV12-5|TRBJ1-2|TRBD1|-
CASGLSSFRGRKGDYGYTF
TGTGCTAGTGGTTTGTCCTCTTTCAGGGGGCGGAAGGGAGACTATGGCTACACCTTC
>TRBV9|TRBJ2-3|-|-
CASSVDRPDTQYF
TGTGCCAGCAGCGTAGATAGACCAGATACGCAGTATTTT
>TRBV27|TRBJ2-2|-|-
CASSFSWAGELFF
TGTGCCAGCAGTTTTAGTTGGGCCGGGGAGCTGTTTTTT
>TRBV19|TRBJ1-1|-|-
CASRTAIRNTEAFF
TGTGCCAGTAGAACGGCAATTCGAAACACTGAAGCTTTCTTT
>TRBV7-9|TRBJ2-2|-|-
CASSLVRDTGELFF
TGTGCCAGCAGCTTAGTAAGGGACACCGGGGAGCTGTTTTTT
>TRBV12-2|TRBJ2-2|-|-
CASRFLNTGELFF
TGTGCAAGTCGCTTCCTGAACACCGGGGAGCTGTTTTTT
>TRBV28|TRBJ1-3|-|-
CASSFSGYGNTIYF
TGTGCCAGCAGTTTCTCAGGGTACGGAAACACCATATATTTT
>TRBV7-2|TRBJ1-6|TRBD1|-
CASSLGAGTGGFNSPLHF
TGTGCCAGCAGCTTAGGGGCCGGGACAGGGGGCTTTAATTCACCCCTCCACTTT
>TRBV20-1|TRBJ2-7|-|-
CSARSNYEQYF
TGCAGTGCTAGAAGCAACTACGAGCAGTACTTC
>TRBV5-1|TRBJ2-2|-|few
CASSLGGGELFF
TGCGCCAGCAGCTTGGGCGGCGGGGAGCTGTTTTTT
>TRBV13|TRBJ2-7|TRBD1|few
CASSERQGLTYEQYF
TGTGCCAGCAGCGAAAGACAGGGATTAACCTACGAGCAGTACTTC
>TRBV18|TRBJ1-1|-|-
CASSPSVSSMNTEAFF
TGTGCCAGCTCACCATCAGTTTCGTCGATGAACACTGAAGCTTTCTTT
>TRBV6-5|TRBJ2-7|TRBD1|-
CASSHGQGVYEQYF
TGTGCCAGCAGCCACGGACAGGGGGTCTACGAGCAGTACTTC
>TRBV19|TRBJ1-1|-|once
CASSIERENTEAFF
TGTGCCAGTAGTATAGAACGAGAGAACACTGAAGCTTTCTTT
>TRBV5-1|TRBJ2-7|-|-
CASSLSPSEQYF
TGCGCCAGCAGCTTGAGTCCCTCCGAGCAGTACTTC
>TRBV7-2|TRBJ2-3|-|-
CASSPLDTQYF
TGTGCCAGCAGCCCCCTGGATACGCAGTATTTT
>TRBV9|TRBJ1-5|-|-
CASSGSGSSNQPQHF
TGTGCCAGCAGCGGCTCAGGGTCGAGCAATCAGCCCCAGCATTTT
>TRBV18|TRBJ1-2|TRBD1|-
CASSPTPGQGPANYGYTF
TGTGCCAGCTCACCCACTCCGGGACAGGGCCCAGCTAACTATGGCTACACCTTC
>TRBV5-1|TRBJ2-1|-|-
CASSLRGIYNEQFF
TGCGCCAGCAGCTTGCGGGGGATCTACAATGAGCAGTTCTTC
>TRBV6-5|TRBJ2-7|-|-
CASSYSARGIGDEQYF
TGTGCCAGCAGTTACTCGGCAAGGGGAATCGGCGACGAGCAGTACTTC
>TRBV4-3|TRBJ1-1|-|-
CASSQDYNTEAFF
TGCGCCAGCAGCCAAGATTACAACACTGAAGCTTTCTTT
>TRBV27|TRBJ1-6|TRBD1|-
CASSFTQGVNSPLHF
TGTGCCAGCAGTTTCACCCAGGGGGTTAATTCACCCCTCCACTTT
>TRBV18|TRBJ1-5|TRBD1|-
CASSPGTGSQPQHF
TGTGCCAGCTCCCCCGGGACAGGGAGTCAGCCCCAGCATTTT
>TRBV19|TRBJ1-5|-|-
CASSSTQGGMGQPQHF
TGTGCCAGTAGTTCCACCCAGGGCGGGATGGGTCAGCCCCAGCATTTT
>TRBV7-8|TRBJ2-7|-|once
CASNKEFSYEQYF
TGTGCCAGCAATAAGGAATTCTCCTACGAGCAGTACTTC
>TRBV4-1|TRBJ2-1|TRBD1|-
CASSRGPLGQGSVNEQFF
TGCGCCAGCAGCCGAGGGCCCCTGGGACAGGGTTCTGTCAATGAGCAGTTCTTC
>TRBV5-1|TRBJ1-2|TRBD1|-
CASSSQGQAMGYTF
TGCGCCAGCAGCTCTCAGGGACAGGCGATGGGCTACACCTTC
>TRBV19|TRBJ1-3|-|-
CASSVAGPGNTIYF
TGTGCCAGTAGTGTAGCAGGACCTGGAAACACCATATATTTT
>TRBV5-5|TRBJ1-3|-|-
CASSSWGGNTIYF
TGTGCCAGCAGCTCCTGGGGTGGAAACACCATATATTTT
>TRBV29-1|TRBJ1-2|-|once
CSVGGGSGYGYTF
TGCAGCGTCGGGGGCGGGTCTGGGTATGGCTACACCTTC
>TRBV4-1|TRBJ1-2|-|-
CASSQEGAGANYGYTF
TGCGCCAGCAGCCAAGAGGGGGCAGGGGCTAACTATGGCTACACCTTC
>TRBV5-4|TRBJ1-2|-|-
CASSSETNYGYTF
TGTGCCAGCAGCTCGGAGACAAACTATGGCTACACCTTC
>TRBV11-3|TRBJ2-1|-|once
CASSARGGNNEQFF
TGTGCCAGCAGCGCGAGGGGGGGTAACAATGAGCAGTTCTTC
>TRBV14|TRBJ1-4|-|-
CASSQDPGAGEKLFF
TGTGCCAGCAGCCAAGATCCCGGGGCGGGTGAAAAACTGTTTTTT